These 2 T cell receptor beta chains came from one sample sequenced in a study of cytomegalovirus exposure and HLA in healthy donors. The PCR had 60 Vbeta and 13 Jbeta primers. This table comes from immunoSEQ multiplex PCR, and its TCRdb copy is limited to in-frame clones, with some not included. The table has hundreds of thousands of clones, about 81% seen once. The sample taken for sequencing was PBMCs. The source of these receptors is a man between 40 and 49 years old in good health and CMV-seropositive.

This clone was observed a few times. The rearrangement links TRBV5-1 to TRBJ1-1; D is perhaps TRBD1 (5 bases). Trimming stripped 4 bases from V and 2 bases from J, with 12 bases between. Germline CDR1 is SGHRS and CDR2 is YFSETQ. This CDR3 contains 14 residues. CDR3 region: CASSHQTDNTEAFF. CDR3 in DNA: TGCGCCAGCAGCCACCAGACAGATAACACTGAAGCTTTCTTT.

This clone was detected a few times. The genes are TRBV5-1 and TRBJ2-1; TRBD2 matches 16 bases. The CDR3 spans 15 residues. Germline V gives CDR1 SGHRS, CDR2 YFSETQ. Unmatched junction bases numbered 4, after V lost 4 bases and J lost 9 bases. The CDR3 region is CASSVGTSGGGEQFF. CDR3 in DNA: TGCGCCAGCAGCGTGGGGACTAGCGGGGGGGGTGAGCAGTTCTTC. The full variable domain, its missing parts supplied by reference TRBV5-1 and TRBJ2-1, is KAGVTQTPRYLIKTRGQQVTLSCSPISGHRSVSWYQQTPGQGLQFLFEYFSETQRNKGNFPGRFSGRQFSNSRSEMNVSTLELGDSALYLCASSVGTSGGGEQFFGPGTRLTVL.